The 13 T cell receptor beta chains presented below share a single source sample, sequenced in a study of blood T cell repertoires in COVID-19. The table came from immunoSEQ multiplex PCR; TCRdb's copy has only in-frame clones and leaves some out. This sample carries a few hundred thousand clones, about three quarters of them seen once, and the ten largest clones take approximately 6.6%. The sample was peripheral blood. These receptors originate from a woman between 65 and 79 years old with acute or convalescent COVID-19.

This clone appeared a few times. The chain is built from TRBV2 and TRBJ2-1; 10 bases fit TRBD2. Trimming cost V 6 bases and J 9 bases; bases outside gene matches: 11. Germline loops: CDR1 SNHLY, CDR2 FYNNEI. The CDR3 length is 15 residues. CDR3 protein: CASRPRAGGLFEQFF. As DNA, the CDR3 is TGTGCCAGCAGACCTCGAGCGGGGGGGTTGTTTGAGCAGTTCTTC.

The chain uses TRBV5-1 and TRBJ2-5; 13 nucleotides line up with TRBD2. CDR1 SGHRS and CDR2 YFSETQ come from the germline V gene. Trimming took 0 bases from V and 7 from J; bases not matched to a gene: 12. This CDR3 region has 18 residues. The CDR3 sequence: CASSLGTSGGPALGTQYF. CDR3 DNA sequence: TGCGCCAGCAGCTTGGGGACTAGCGGGGGCCCCGCGTTGGGGACCCAGTACTTC. The entire variable domain, with the rest obtained from reference TRBV5-1 and TRBJ2-5, is as follows: KAGVTQTPRYLIKTRGQQVTLSCSPISGHRSVSWYQQTPGQGLQFLFEYFSETQRNKGNFPGRFSGRQFSNSRSEMNVSTLELGDSALYLCASSLGTSGGPALGTQYFGPGTRLLVL.

The chain couples TRBV7-2 to TRBJ1-2; 9 bases are shared with TRBD1. CDR1 and CDR2 from the germline V gene are SGHTA and FQGNSA. The CDR3 has 14 residues. The V and J ends lost 2 bases and 8 bases, in that order; junction bases with no gene match: 6. Here the CDR3 reads CASSLTGQGRGYTF. In nucleotides, the CDR3 is TGTGCCAGCAGCTTAACGGGACAGGGAAGGGGCTACACCTTC.

The sample holds one count of this clone. This chain joins TRBV5-1 and TRBJ2-1; the D gene is possibly TRBD1 (6 bases). This CDR3 comprises 16 residues. Germline values: CDR1 SGHRS, CDR2 YFSETQ. V lost 4 bases and J 5 bases, leaving 19 bases between the germline ends. The chain's CDR3 is CASSQYGQSLNNEQFF. The CDR3 nucleotides are TGCGCCAGCAGCCAATACGGACAGTCCCTTAACAATGAGCAGTTCTTC.

The chain has TRBV30 and TRBJ1-5; TRBD1 might be the D (5 bases). Germline CDR1 reads GTSNPN; CDR2 reads SVGIG (reference sequence). The V end lost 2 bases, the J end lost 4 bases, and 12 bases lay between the germline ends. This CDR3 is built from 14 residues. The CDR3 DNA sequence: TGTGCCTGGAGTCTCCTGGGGGGGAATCAGCCCCAGCATTTT. Encoded protein: CAWSLLGGNQPQHF.

This chain connects TRBV24-1 to TRBJ2-3, with 8 bases fitting TRBD2. The CDR3 runs to 17 residues. Per the germline V gene, CDR1 is KGHDR and CDR2 is SFDVKD. The V segment lost 7 bases and the J segment 0 bases; nucleotides outside the gene matches: 11. The CDR3 DNA reads as TGTGCCACCAGACAATCATCGCAGCGGGGGAGCACAGATACGCAGTATTTT. As protein: CATRQSSQRGSTDTQYF.

This chain joins TRBV18 and TRBJ2-7, with D tentatively TRBD2 (5 bases). CDR3 size: 15 residues. Germline V lookup: CDR1 KGHSH, CDR2 LQKENI. V lost 0 bases, J lost 2 bases, and 11 bases lay in between. This chain's CDR3 is CASSPPTGNTYEQYF. The CDR3 nucleotides read TGTGCCAGCTCACCACCGACGGGGAACACCTACGAGCAGTACTTC.

The chain has TRBV19 and TRBJ2-5; 7 positions agree with TRBD2. This CDR3 spans 16 amino acids. V trimming: 3 bases; J trimming: 5 bases; junction bases outside the gene matches: 12. Germline CDR1 is LNHDA and CDR2 is SQIVND (reference sequence). CDR3 protein: CASSIGETGGRETQYF. The CDR3, as DNA: TGTGCCAGTAGTATTGGTGAGACGGGGGGAAGGGAGACCCAGTACTTC.

The chain recombines TRBV2 with TRBJ2-3, with 7 bases aligning to TRBD1. V trimming: 4 bases; J trimming: 3 bases; junction bases outside the gene matches: 4. The CDR3 spans 14 residues. Germline V gene data show CDR1 as SNHLY and CDR2 as FYNNEI. The DNA for the CDR3 is TGTGCCAGCAGTGCCTACAGGGGTACAGATACGCAGTATTTT. Translation: CASSAYRGTDTQYF.

This sequence joins TRBV6-1 and TRBJ1-1; no clear D gene. V was shortened by 3 bases and J by 1 base, with 3 bases between the two germline ends. In germline, CDR1 is MNHNS, CDR2 SASEGT. The CDR3 consists of 12 residues. The CDR3 DNA reads TGTGCCAGCAGTGAGAGGAACACTGAAGCTTTCTTT. Its translation is CASSERNTEAFF.

The genes are TRBV10-3 and TRBJ1-2, with a weak D call TRBD1 (5 bases). V was shortened by 7 bases and J by 3 bases, with 12 bases between the two germline ends. The germline V gene encodes CDR1 ENHRY and CDR2 SYGVKD. This CDR3 region has 13 residues. CDR3 DNA sequence: TGTGCCATCAAATCGGGGGTTGACTATGGCTACACCTTC. Protein: CAIKSGVDYGYTF.

The chain employs TRBV24-1 and TRBJ2-3, with 10 nucleotides matching TRBD2. V was pared by 5 bases and J by 4 bases, with 5 bases of the junction left unmatched. Per germline, CDR1 KGHDR and CDR2 SFDVKD. The CDR3 consists of 15 residues. This chain's CDR3 is CATSGSGGAADTQYF. The CDR3, as DNA: TGTGCCACCAGTGGAAGCGGGGGGGCCGCAGATACGCAGTATTTT.

The chain links TRBV18 to TRBJ2-6, with D unresolved. Germline CDR1 reads KGHSH; CDR2 reads LQKENI. This CDR3 is built from 15 residues. Trimming cost V 2 bases and J 0 bases, with 5 bases left between them. The CDR3 protein is CASSPTSSGANVLTF. DNA of the CDR3: TGTGCCAGCTCACCAACTTCCTCTGGGGCCAACGTCCTGACTTTC.